The sequence of this TCR beta chain was determined in a study of T-cell reconstitution after alpha-beta-depleted transplantation in children. Findings and limits, study-wide: Once a year had passed after transplant, T-cell counts and diversity came mostly from newly produced T cells. Reportedly, only several hundred clones from non-depleted graft cells drove alpha-beta T-cell counts at about two months. The high TCRbeta diversity at day 60 in some patients came from surviving recipient T cells and thymic progenitors.

Unique molecular identifiers were used to barcode this TCRbeta library. TCRdb independently ran MiXCR on the PCR reads; one entry per CDR3 protein. The sample holds some 78,000 distinct CDR3 sequences; over 12% are singletons and the top ten take 25% to 30%. A word on this clonotype: Its antigen is as yet unknown.

The V end was cut by 6 bases, the J end by 0 bases, with 15 bases between. This CDR3 spans 14 amino acids. Germline CDR1 reads DFQATT; CDR2 reads SNEGSKA (reference sequence). Here the sequenced sample was PBMCs, mostly from graft donor cells, taken 180 days after TCRalphabeta/CD19-depleted stem cell transplant. The origin of this receptor is a male patient aged 2-10 years who had a stem cell transplant for acute lymphoblastic leukemia, so the T cells may come from the graft donor. The genes are TRBV20-1 and TRBJ2-7, with D tentatively TRBD2 (6 bases). CDR3 residues: CSARDRDSSYEQYF. In nucleotides, the CDR3 is TGCAGTGCCAGGGACCGGGACTCCTCCTACGAGCAGTACTTC.